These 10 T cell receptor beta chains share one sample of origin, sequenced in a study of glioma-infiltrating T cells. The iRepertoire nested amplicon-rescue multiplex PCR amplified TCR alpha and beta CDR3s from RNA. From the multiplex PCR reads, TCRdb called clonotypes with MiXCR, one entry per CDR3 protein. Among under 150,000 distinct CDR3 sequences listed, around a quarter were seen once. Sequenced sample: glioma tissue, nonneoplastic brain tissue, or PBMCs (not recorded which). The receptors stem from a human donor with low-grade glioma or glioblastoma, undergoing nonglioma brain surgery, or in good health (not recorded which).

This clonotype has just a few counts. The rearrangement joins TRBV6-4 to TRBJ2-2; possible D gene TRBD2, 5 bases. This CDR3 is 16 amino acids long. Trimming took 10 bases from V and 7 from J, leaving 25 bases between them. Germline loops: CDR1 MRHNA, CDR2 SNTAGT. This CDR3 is CAKHPTVQTGSGELFF. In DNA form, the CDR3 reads TGTGCCAAACACCCGACGGTTCAAACGGGAAGCGGGGAGCTGTTTTTT.

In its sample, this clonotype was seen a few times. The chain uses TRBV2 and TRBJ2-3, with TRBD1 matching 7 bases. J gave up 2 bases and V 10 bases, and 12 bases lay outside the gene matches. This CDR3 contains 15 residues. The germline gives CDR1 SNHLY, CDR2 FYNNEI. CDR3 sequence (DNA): TGTGCCACCCCAACAGGGGCAGGCCCCACAGATACGCAGTATTTT. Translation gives CATPTGAGPTDTQYF. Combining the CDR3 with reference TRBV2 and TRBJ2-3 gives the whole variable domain EPEVTQTPSHQVTQMGQEVILRCVPISNHLYFYWYRQILGQKVEFLVSFYNNEISEKSEIFDDQFSVERPDGSNFTLKIRSTKLEDSAMYFCATPTGAGPTDTQYFGPGTRLTVL.

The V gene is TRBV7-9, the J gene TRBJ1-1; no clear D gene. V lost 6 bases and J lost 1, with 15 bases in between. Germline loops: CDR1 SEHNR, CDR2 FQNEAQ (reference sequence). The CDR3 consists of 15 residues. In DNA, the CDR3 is TGTGCCAGCAGTTCAAGCATTCCTGCGAACACTGAAGCTTTCTTT. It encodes CASSSSIPANTEAFF.

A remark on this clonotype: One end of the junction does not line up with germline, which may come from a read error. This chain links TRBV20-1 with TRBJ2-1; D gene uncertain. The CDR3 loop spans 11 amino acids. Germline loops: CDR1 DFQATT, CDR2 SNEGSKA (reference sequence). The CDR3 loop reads CNAREADRQFF. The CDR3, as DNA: TGCAATGCTAGAGAGGCAGACCGGCAGTTCTTC.

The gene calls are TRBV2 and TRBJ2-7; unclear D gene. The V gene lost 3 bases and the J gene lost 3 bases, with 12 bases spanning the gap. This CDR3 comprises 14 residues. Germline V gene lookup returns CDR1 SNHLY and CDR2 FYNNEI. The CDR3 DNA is TGTGCCAGCAGTGATAGTCAGGCTGACTACGAGCAGTACGTC. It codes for CASSDSQADYEQYV.

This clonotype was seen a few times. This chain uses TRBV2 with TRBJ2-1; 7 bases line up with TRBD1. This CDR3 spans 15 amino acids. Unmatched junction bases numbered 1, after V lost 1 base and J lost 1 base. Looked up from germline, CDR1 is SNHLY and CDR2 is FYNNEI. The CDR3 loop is CASSEDRGSYNEQFF. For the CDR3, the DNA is TGTGCCAGCAGTGAAGACAGGGGTTCCTACAATGAGCAGTTCTTC.

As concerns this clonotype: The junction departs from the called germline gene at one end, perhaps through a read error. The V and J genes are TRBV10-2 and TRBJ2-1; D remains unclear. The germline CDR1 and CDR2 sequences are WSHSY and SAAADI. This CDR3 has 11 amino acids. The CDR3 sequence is CASRLNNEKFF. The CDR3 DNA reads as TGCGCCAGCAGGCTCAACAATGAGAAGTTCTTC.

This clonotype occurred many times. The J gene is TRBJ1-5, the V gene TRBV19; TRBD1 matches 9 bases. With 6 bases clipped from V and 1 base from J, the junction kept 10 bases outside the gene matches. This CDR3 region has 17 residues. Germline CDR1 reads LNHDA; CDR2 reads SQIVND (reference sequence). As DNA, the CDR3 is TGTGCCAGTAGGACGGGACAGGGATTCTGGAGCAATCAGCCCCAGCATTTT. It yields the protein CASRTGQGFWSNQPQHF.

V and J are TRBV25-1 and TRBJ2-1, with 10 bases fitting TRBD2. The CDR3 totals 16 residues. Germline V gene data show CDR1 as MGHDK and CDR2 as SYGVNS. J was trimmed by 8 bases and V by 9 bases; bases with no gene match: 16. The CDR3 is CARSRPPSGGPDEQFF. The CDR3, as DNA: TGTGCCAGAAGTCGACCCCCTAGCGGGGGTCCTGATGAGCAGTTCTTC.

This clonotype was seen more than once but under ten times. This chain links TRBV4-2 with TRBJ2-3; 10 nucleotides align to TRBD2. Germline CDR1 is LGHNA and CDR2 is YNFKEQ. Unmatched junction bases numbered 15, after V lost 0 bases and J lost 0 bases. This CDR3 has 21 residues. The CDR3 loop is CASSQDPSSGGPVISTDTQYF. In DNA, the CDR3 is TGTGCCAGCAGCCAAGATCCGAGTAGCGGGGGGCCCGTTATCAGCACAGATACGCAGTATTTT.